Here is one T cell receptor beta chain with its context. The target antigen is unknown. Profiled with immunoSEQ multiplex PCR; TCRdb holds only in-frame clones, not every one. The sample has more than 150,000 clones; around 82% are singletons. The sample originates from a study of cytomegalovirus exposure and HLA in healthy donors. Study-wide points: Whilst most TCR sequences proved rare, a subset of public TCRs occurred across many donors.

V lost 10 bases to trimming and J lost 9 bases; unmatched junction nucleotides: 2. The V gene's germline CDR1 is WNHNN and CDR2 SYGVQD (reference sequence). The CDR3 extends over 9 amino acids. The validation cohort, a group of around 130 subjects, included the donors and was separate from the roughly 720-subject first cohort. Sequencing used PBMCs. The chain uses TRBV10-1 and TRBJ1-1, with TRBD1 matching over 7 bases. The sequence was obtained from a woman under 30 in good health and CMV-seropositive. DNA for the CDR3: TGCGCCAAGGGACAGAAAGCTTTCTTT. Amino acid sequence: CAKGQKAFF.